The 5 T cell receptor beta chains given below trace back to one sample, sequenced in a study of OX40 agonist ivuxolimab in advanced cancers. Sequencing used immunoSEQ multiplex PCR; TCRdb keeps in-frame clones, though not all of them. The sample lists some 80,000 clones, around nine tenths seen once, with about 2.3% in the top ten. This sample comprised CD4+ or CD8+ T cells sorted from blood, obtained in a trial of the OX40 agonist ivuxolimab. These receptors originate from an adult with an advanced solid tumor such as melanoma, head and neck, liver or kidney cancer.

The chain employs TRBV25-1 and TRBJ1-2, with TRBD1 identical over 7 bases. Germline V gene data show CDR1 as MGHDK and CDR2 as SYGVNS. V dropped 6 bases and J dropped 4; count of bases not matched to a gene: 11. The length of the CDR3 is 15 residues. Here the CDR3 reads CASSYRGRGGYGYTF. In DNA, the CDR3 is TGTGCCAGCAGCTACAGGGGTCGCGGTGGCTATGGCTACACCTTC.

This sequence joins TRBV28 and TRBJ2-1; either TRBD1 or TRBD2 may fit D (5 bases each). The ends were cut back, 3 bases at V and 9 bases at J, with 12 bases in the middle. This CDR3 contains 13 residues. From germline, CDR1 is MDHEN and CDR2 SYDVKM. The CDR3 DNA follows: TGTGCCAGCAGTTTCAGAGGGACCGGTGAGCAGTTCTTC. Protein product: CASSFRGTGEQFF. Full variable domain (missing parts from reference TRBV28 and TRBJ2-1): DVKVTQSSRYLVKRTGEKVFLECVQDMDHENMFWYRQDPGLGLRLIYFSYDVKMKEKGDIPEGYSVSREKKERFSLILESASTNQTSMYLCASSFRGTGEQFFGPGTRLTVL.

The CDR3 protein is CATSRDRGLPDTQYF. As DNA, the CDR3 is TGTGCCACCAGCAGAGATCGGGGCCTCCCAGATACGCAGTATTTT. V and J are TRBV15 and TRBJ2-3; D tentatively reads TRBD1 or TRBD2 (5 bases each). Trimming removed 0 bases at V and 4 bases at J, with 11 bases between. Germline CDR1 is LNHNV and CDR2 is YYDKDF (reference sequence). This CDR3 spans 15 amino acids.

V and J are TRBV18 and TRBJ1-2; 9 positions match TRBD1. Germline V gene data show CDR1 as KGHSH and CDR2 as LQKENI. V lost 3 bases and J lost 8; bases outside the gene matches: 13. CDR3 length: 16 amino acids. CDR3 residues: CASSPPGQGPSGGYTF. For the CDR3, the DNA is TGTGCCAGCTCACCGCCGGGACAGGGCCCTTCAGGCGGCTACACCTTC.

The V and J genes are TRBV5-1 and TRBJ2-3; 8 bases map to TRBD2. Per germline, CDR1 SGHRS and CDR2 YFSETQ. The CDR3 totals 17 residues. J was trimmed by 0 bases and V by 0 bases; bases with no gene match: 6. The CDR3 nucleotides are TGCGCCAGCAGCTTGGTTGCGGGAGGACCTAGCACAGATACGCAGTATTTT. This gives the protein CASSLVAGGPSTDTQYF.